This T cell receptor beta chain was retrieved from a study of T cells expressing NK-cell markers. The CDR3 is made up of 13 amino acids. CDR1 and CDR2 (germline): SEHNR, FQNEAQ (reference sequence). TCRdb reanalyzed the 5' RACE reads and collapses them to one entry per CDR3 protein, without DNA. Here the sample table reports more than 400,000 distinct CDR3 sequences. V and J are TRBV7-9 and TRBJ1-2. The sample comprised blood T cells: a sorted CD56 or NKG2C T cell subset, CD4+ or CD8+ T cells, or bulk PBMC T cells (not recorded which). The receptor was derived from a woman between 18 and 69 years old in good health. This CDR3 is CASSLGLQRDYTF.